This is a list of T cell receptor beta chains from one sample in a study of shared clonotypes between healthy human individuals. Clones were sequenced by immunoSEQ multiplex PCR, and TCRdb holds only the in-frame ones, with some missing. In the table there are some 2,400,000 clones, under 97% of which are singletons. The sequencing input was naive CD4+ T cells sorted from blood. All receptors come from a man between 18 and 29 years old in good health. Each CDR3 is given with its conserved first and last residue. Fields, in order: clone size, J gene, D gene, CDR3 length, V gene, CDR3 DNA, CDR3 protein. A D gene is named only where the DNA matches it firmly. The size of a clone is reported for some rows only, either as once, few or many, or as a class for expanded clones.

>NA|TRBJ2-7|TRBD1|16|TRBV5-4
TGTGCCAGCAGCTTGGGTGGCTCAGGGGGAGCCTACGAGCAGTACTTC
CASSLGGSGGAYEQYF
>NA|TRBJ2-7|NA|15|TRBV7-2
TGTGCCAGCAGCGCGGGACTCCTTTTCTCCTACGAGCAGTACTTC
CASSAGLLFSYEQYF
>NA|TRBJ2-3|TRBD2|15|TRBV25-1
TGTGCCAGCAGTGAATGGCGGGGGGGCCCAGATACGCAGTATTTT
CASSEWRGGPDTQYF
>once|TRBJ1-1|NA|14|TRBV30
TGTGCCTGGAGTGTACTGGGCAGGAACACTGAAGCTTTCTTT
CAWSVLGRNTEAFF
>NA|TRBJ1-6|TRBD1|13|TRBV5-1
TGCGCCAGCAGGGGACAGGGGGATTCACCCCTCCACTTT
CASRGQGDSPLHF
>NA|TRBJ1-1|NA|14|TRBV5-1
TGCGCCAGCAGCACGCAGGTGTCTAACACTGAAGCTTTCTTT
CASSTQVSNTEAFF
>NA|TRBJ1-6|TRBD1|14|TRBV2
TGTGCCAGCAGTGAGGGGACAGGGATTTCACCCCTCCACTTT
CASSEGTGISPLHF
>once|TRBJ2-2|NA|13|TRBV19
TGTGCCAGTAGTATGACAAACACCGGGGAGCTGTTTTTT
CASSMTNTGELFF
>NA|TRBJ1-5|NA|14|TRBV19
TGTGCCAGTAGTACCGGGCAGGTGGGGCAGCCCCAGCATTTT
CASSTGQVGQPQHF
>once|TRBJ1-1|TRBD1|13|TRBV29-1
TGCAGCGTATCGGACAGGTTGAACACTGAAGCTTTCTTT
CSVSDRLNTEAFF
>NA|TRBJ2-1|TRBD2|15|TRBV9
TGTGCCAGCAGCAAGCTAGCGGGGGTCTCAGTTGAGCAGTTCTTC
CASSKLAGVSVEQFF
>NA|TRBJ1-5|NA|13|TRBV2
TGTGCCAGCAGCGGGACCGGCAATCAGCCCCAGCATTTT
CASSGTGNQPQHF
>NA|TRBJ1-2|NA|15|TRBV6-6
TGTGCCAGTGTACGTCGGCCGTTGAGTTTCTATGGCTACACCTTC
CASVRRPLSFYGYTF
>NA|TRBJ2-5|NA|13|TRBV2
TGTGCCAGCAGTTCACATAGGGGAGAGACCCAGTACTTC
CASSSHRGETQYF
>NA|TRBJ2-7|TRBD1|17|TRBV27
TGTGCCAGCAGTTTGGGGCGTCTACGGGACAGGTCTTACGAGCAGTACTTC
CASSLGRLRDRSYEQYF
>NA|TRBJ2-7|TRBD1|14|TRBV4-3
TGCGCCAGCAGCCAACACAGGGGTTGGTACGAGCAGTACTTC
CASSQHRGWYEQYF
>NA|TRBJ2-3|TRBD2|14|TRBV19
TGTGCCAGTAGTGGGAGGGTGAGCACAGATACGCAGTATTTT
CASSGRVSTDTQYF
>NA|TRBJ1-5|NA|14|TRBV27
TGTGCCAGCAGGCTTTGGGGGCCCGGGCAGCCCCAGCATTTT
CASRLWGPGQPQHF
>NA|TRBJ2-1|NA|20|TRBV5-1
TGCGCCAGCAGCTTGGAGAGGGGGGATCTTCGGCGAAGCTCCTACAATGAGCAGTTCTTC
CASSLERGDLRRSSYNEQFF
>NA|TRBJ1-1|TRBD1|13|TRBV30
TGTGCCTGGGGTGAACAGGGGGCAACTGAAGCTTTCTTT
CAWGEQGATEAFF
>NA|TRBJ2-2|TRBD1|15|TRBV5-1
TGCGCCAGCAGACTCGGGACAGCTAACACCGGGGAGCTGTTTTTT
CASRLGTANTGELFF
>NA|TRBJ1-4|NA|11|TRBV28
TGTGCCATCCAAATAGGGGAAAAACTGTTTTTT
CAIQIGEKLFF
>few|TRBJ1-6|NA|14|TRBV5-4
TGTGCCAGCAGCTTTGAACCCATGAATTCACCCCTCCACTTT
CASSFEPMNSPLHF
>NA|TRBJ1-3|TRBD1|14|TRBV30
TGTGCCTGGAGTCAGGGGGGAAAGGGCAACACCATATATTTT
CAWSQGGKGNTIYF
>NA|TRBJ2-1|TRBD2|14|TRBV7-3
TGTGCCAGCAGCTTAACTAGCGGGTCCTATGAGCAGTTCTTC
CASSLTSGSYEQFF
>NA|TRBJ2-5|TRBD2|17|TRBV4-1
TGCGCCAGCAGCCAAGATCGGGCAACGGGGGGGCCAGAGACCCAGTACTTC
CASSQDRATGGPETQYF
>NA|TRBJ2-2|NA|15|TRBV7-9
TGTGCCAGCAGCTTACTCCTAGCAGCCACCGGGGAGCTGTTTTTT
CASSLLLAATGELFF
>NA|TRBJ2-2|NA|15|TRBV5-1
TGCGCCAGCAGCTTGGTGGCTACGGCCGGCGGGGAGCTGTTTTTT
CASSLVATAGGELFF
>NA|TRBJ2-7|NA|14|TRBV6-1
TGTGCCAGCAATCGCGAATCCGGGACCTACGAGCAGTACTTC
CASNRESGTYEQYF
>once|TRBJ1-5|NA|12|TRBV15
TGTGCCACCAGCAGAGATTACCAGCCCCAGCATTTT
CATSRDYQPQHF
>NA|TRBJ1-4|TRBD1|14|TRBV9
TGTGCCAGCAGCCCGGACAGGGGAGGCGAAAAACTGTTTTTT
CASSPDRGGEKLFF
>NA|TRBJ2-7|NA|12|TRBV9
TGTGCCAGCAGCGTAGACGGGAGCGCGCAGTACTTC
CASSVDGSAQYF
>NA|TRBJ2-1|TRBD2|16|TRBV5-1
TGCGCCAGCAGCTCTTGGACTAGCGGGAGGGCCACTGAGCAGTTCTTC
CASSSWTSGRATEQFF